This TCR beta chain was captured by sequencing in a study of blood T cell repertoires in COVID-19. About the study: Acute-phase and convalescent COVID-19 samples originated in the United States, Italy and Spain. T cells, B-cell-depleted T cells, or PBMCs provided the cDNA or gDNA that served as material.

Original handling: Researchers report that nucleated cell counts were estimated from reference gene primer amplification. Sequencing was performed with immunoSEQ multiplex PCR; in TCRdb, only in-frame clones are kept and a portion is missing. V and J calls and clone size are given by that table; D and trimming were obtained from the DNA. The table includes roughly 240,000 clones, around nine tenths detected once. CDR1 is LNHNV, CDR2 YYDKDF, per germline (reference sequence). The CDR3 contains 18 residues. V lost 4 bases, J lost 1 base, and 15 bases stayed unmatched. This rearrangement joins TRBV15 to TRBJ1-1, with TRBD1 matching over 7 bases. Input material: peripheral blood. The receptor's source is a woman aged 60-70 years who had recovered from COVID-19. CDR3 in DNA: TGTGCCACCAGCACTACCGGGACAGCGGACGGGGAGAACACTGAAGCTTTCTTT. Amino acids: CATSTTGTADGENTEAFF.